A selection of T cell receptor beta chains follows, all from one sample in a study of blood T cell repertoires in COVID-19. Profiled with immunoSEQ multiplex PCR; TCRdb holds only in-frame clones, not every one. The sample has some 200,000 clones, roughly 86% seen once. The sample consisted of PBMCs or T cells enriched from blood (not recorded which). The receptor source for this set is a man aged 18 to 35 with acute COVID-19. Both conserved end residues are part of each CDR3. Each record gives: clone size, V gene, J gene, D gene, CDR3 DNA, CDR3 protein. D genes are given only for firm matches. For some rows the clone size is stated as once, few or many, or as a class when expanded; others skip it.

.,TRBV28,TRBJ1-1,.,TGTGCCAGCAGCCGAGGTCAGGGAAGGTACACTGAAGCTTTCTTT,CASSRGQGRYTEAFF
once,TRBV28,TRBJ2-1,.,TGTGCCAGCAGTCCCCCCGGGACGGAGGGCAATGAGCAGTTCTTC,CASSPPGTEGNEQFF
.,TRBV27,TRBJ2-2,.,TGTGCCAGCGCAATATCGGGAGTAAGCACCGGGGAGCTGTTTTTT,CASAISGVSTGELFF
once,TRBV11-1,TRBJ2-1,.,TGTGCCAGCAGCTTGGAGGGGGCTTACTACAATGAGCAGTTCTTC,CASSLEGAYYNEQFF
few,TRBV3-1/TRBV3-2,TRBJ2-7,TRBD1,TGTGCCAGCAGCCCTCTGGGAGCGGGACAGGGAGAGCAGTACTTC,CASSPLGAGQGEQYF
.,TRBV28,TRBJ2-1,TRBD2,TGTGCCAGCAGGAAGGGACTAGGAGGTGGCGATGAGCAGTTCTTC,CASRKGLGGGDEQFF
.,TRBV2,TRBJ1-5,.,TGTGCCAGCAGTGACAGGGTCCTCCTGAGGAATCAGCCCCAGCATTTT,CASSDRVLLRNQPQHF
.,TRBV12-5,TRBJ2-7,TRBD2,TGTGCTAGTGCCAGAGCGGGAGAATTCTACGAGCAGTACTTC,CASARAGEFYEQYF
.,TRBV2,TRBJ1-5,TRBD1,TGTGCCAGCAGTGGAGACAGGGAAGGAGATTGGGATCAGCCCCAGCATTTT,CASSGDREGDWDQPQHF
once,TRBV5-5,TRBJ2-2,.,TGTGCCAGCAGCTTGACAGGAACCGGGGAGCTGTTTTTT,CASSLTGTGELFF
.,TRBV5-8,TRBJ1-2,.,TGTGCCAGCAGCTTGGCTCAGACTGGAGGCTACACCTTC,CASSLAQTGGYTF
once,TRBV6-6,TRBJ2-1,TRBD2,TGTGCCAGCAGTTCTGAACTAGCGGGATACAATGAGCAGTTCTTC,CASSSELAGYNEQFF
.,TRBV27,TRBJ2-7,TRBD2,TGTGCCAGCAGTATGACTAGCGGCTACGAGCAGTACTTC,CASSMTSGYEQYF
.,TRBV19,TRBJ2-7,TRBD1,TGTGCCAGTAGTATCCAACCGGACAGGGGAGCCTACGAGCAGTACTTC,CASSIQPDRGAYEQYF
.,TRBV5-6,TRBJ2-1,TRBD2,TGTGCCAGCAGCTGGTGGACTAGCGGGAGTTATGAGCAGTTCTTC,CASSWWTSGSYEQFF
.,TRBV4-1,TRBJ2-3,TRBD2,TGCGCCAGCAGCCAACTCGGACTAGCTGCGCAGTATTTT,CASSQLGLAAQYF
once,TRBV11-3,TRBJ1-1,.,TGTGCCAGCAGCTTAGATCATGGGCTGACTGAAGCTTTCTTT,CASSLDHGLTEAFF
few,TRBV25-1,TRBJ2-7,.,TGTGCCAGCAGTGGGCCCTACGAGCAGTACTTC,CASSGPYEQYF
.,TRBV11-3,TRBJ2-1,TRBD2,TGTGCCAGCAGCTTAGATGAGACTAGCGGGAGGGCCAAGGGGCAGTTCTTC,CASSLDETSGRAKGQFF
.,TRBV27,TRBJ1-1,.,TGTGCCAGCAGTCCTGACAACGTCGGTGAAGCTTTCTTT,CASSPDNVGEAFF
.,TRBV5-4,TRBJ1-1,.,TGTGCCATCCCGGGGAGAGGAAAGGACACTGAAGCTTTCTTT,CAIPGRGKDTEAFF
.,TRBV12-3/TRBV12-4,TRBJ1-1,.,TGTGCCAGCACCAAACAACAGGGCGCTGAAGCTTTCTTT,CASTKQQGAEAFF
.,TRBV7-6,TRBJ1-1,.,TGTGCCAGCAGCTTAGTGACATTGGGCAGAGGGACTGAAGCTTTCTTT,CASSLVTLGRGTEAFF
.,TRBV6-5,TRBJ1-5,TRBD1,TGTGCCAGCAGTTTACAGGGGTTTAGCAATCAGCCCCAGCATTTT,CASSLQGFSNQPQHF
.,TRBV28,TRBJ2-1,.,TGTGCCAGCAGTTTGGCGAGCAGACTCAATGAGCAGTTCTTC,CASSLASRLNEQFF
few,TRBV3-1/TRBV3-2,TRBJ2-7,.,TGTGCCAGCAGCCAAGATTCCAGGGACGAGCAGTACTTC,CASSQDSRDEQYF
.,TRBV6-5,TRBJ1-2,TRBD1,TGTGCCAGCAGTTACTCCCGGACAGGGGATGGCTACACCTTC,CASSYSRTGDGYTF
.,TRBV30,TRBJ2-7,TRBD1,TGTGCCTGGAGCTTCGGGACAGGGACCCACGAGCAGTACTTC,CAWSFGTGTHEQYF
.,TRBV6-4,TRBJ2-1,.,TGTGCCAGCAGTGACGGCGACAGCAGCTCCTACAATGAGCAGTTCTTC,CASSDGDSSSYNEQFF
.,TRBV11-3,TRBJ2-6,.,TGTGCCAGCAGCCCGGACTGGACAGTAGGCTCTGGGGCCAACGTCCTGACTTTC,CASSPDWTVGSGANVLTF
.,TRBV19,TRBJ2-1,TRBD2,TGTGCCAGTAGGGCCGGCGGGAGGGCCGACAATGAGCAGTTCTTC,CASRAGGRADNEQFF
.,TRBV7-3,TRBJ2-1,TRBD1,TGTGCCAGCAGCGAAGACAGGGGCGGGCGCAATGAGCAGTTCTTC,CASSEDRGGRNEQFF
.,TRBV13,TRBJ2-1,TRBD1,TGTGCCAGCAGCTTAGGACCCGGGACAGGGGTCGGTGAGCAGTTCTTC,CASSLGPGTGVGEQFF
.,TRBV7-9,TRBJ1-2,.,TGTGCCAGCAGCCGAGACTATGGCTACACCTTC,CASSRDYGYTF
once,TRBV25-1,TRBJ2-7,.,TGTGCCAGCAGTGAAGGCAGCCGGACTACCTACGAGCAGTACTTC,CASSEGSRTTYEQYF
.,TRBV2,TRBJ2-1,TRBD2,TGTGCCAGCAGTGTGACTAGGTCTAGCGGGAGGCCGAGCTCCTACAATGAGCAGTTCTTC,CASSVTRSSGRPSSYNEQFF
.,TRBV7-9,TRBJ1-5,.,TGTGCCAGCAGCTTGACAAGAGATCAGCCCCAGCATTTT,CASSLTRDQPQHF
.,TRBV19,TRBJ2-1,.,TGTGCCAGTAGTTGGGGGCAGGGGATTGAGCAGTTCTTC,CASSWGQGIEQFF
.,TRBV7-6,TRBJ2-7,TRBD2,TGTGCCAGCAGCTTAGCAGCGGGAGGGTCCTACGAGCAGTACTTC,CASSLAAGGSYEQYF
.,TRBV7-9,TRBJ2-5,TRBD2,TGTGCCAGCAGCTTAGATCGGAGCGGGAGTGAGACCCAGTACTTC,CASSLDRSGSETQYF
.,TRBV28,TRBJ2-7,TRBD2,TGTGCCAGCAGTGGACTAGCGGGAACTAGCTACGAGCAGTACTTC,CASSGLAGTSYEQYF
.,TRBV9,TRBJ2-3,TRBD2,TGTGCCAGCAGCGTAACTGCGGGAGGGCCGGGAGATACGCAGTATTTT,CASSVTAGGPGDTQYF
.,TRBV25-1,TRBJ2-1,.,TGTGCCAGCAGTCTATCAGGAGAGCAGTTCTTC,CASSLSGEQFF
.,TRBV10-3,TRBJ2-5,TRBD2,TGTGCCATCTCCCCTGGGAGGGGCCGAGAGACCCAGTACTTC,CAISPGRGRETQYF
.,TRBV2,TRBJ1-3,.,TGTGCCAGCAGTGAAGCCAAGGGGTACTCTGGAAACACCATATATTTT,CASSEAKGYSGNTIYF
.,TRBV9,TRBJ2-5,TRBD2,TGTGCCAGCAGCGGGCTAGCGGGAGGGCCCTTAGAGACCCAGTACTTC,CASSGLAGGPLETQYF
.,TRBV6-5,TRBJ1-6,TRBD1,TGTGCCAGCAGTTATCAACGGACAGGAATCAATTCACCCCTCCACTTT,CASSYQRTGINSPLHF
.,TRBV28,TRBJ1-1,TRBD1,TGTGCCAGCAGGCAGCCCACAGGGGTGACTGAAGCTTTCTTT,CASRQPTGVTEAFF
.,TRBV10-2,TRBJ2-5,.,TGCGCCAGCAGCCTCCAAGAGACCCAGTACTTC,CASSLQETQYF
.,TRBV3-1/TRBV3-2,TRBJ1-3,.,TGTGCCAGCAGCCAAGATCTATACCTCTCTGGAAACACCATATATTTT,CASSQDLYLSGNTIYF
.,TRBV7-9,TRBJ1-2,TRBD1,TGTGCCAGCAGCCGGACAGGGGGCGCGCATGGCTACACCTTC,CASSRTGGAHGYTF
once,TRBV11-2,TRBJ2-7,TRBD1,TGTGCCAGCAGCCCCGGACAGGGAGGAGCCTACGAGCAGTACTTC,CASSPGQGGAYEQYF
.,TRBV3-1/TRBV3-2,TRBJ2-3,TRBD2,TGTGCCAGCAGCCCGAACCCGGGACTAGGCACAGATACGCAGTATTTT,CASSPNPGLGTDTQYF
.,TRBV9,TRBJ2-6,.,TGTGCCAGCAGCGTAGAGTATGGAGGTGGGGCCAACGTCCTGACTTTC,CASSVEYGGGANVLTF
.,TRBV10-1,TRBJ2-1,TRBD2,TGCGCCAGCAGTGAGGCCCTAGCGGGCTCCTACAATGAGCAGTTCTTC,CASSEALAGSYNEQFF
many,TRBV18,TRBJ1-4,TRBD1,TGTGCCAGCAACGGACAGGGCAATGAAAAACTGTTTTTT,CASNGQGNEKLFF
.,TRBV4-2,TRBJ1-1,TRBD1,TGTGCCAGCAGCCACAATCAGGGGGTGAACACTGAAGCTTTCTTT,CASSHNQGVNTEAFF